Sequencing of this TCR beta chain was carried out in a study of blood T cell repertoires in COVID-19. Study overall: The United States, Italy and Spain supplied acute and convalescent COVID-19 samples. From T cells, B-cell-depleted T cells, or PBMCs came the material, which was cDNA or gDNA.

Losses at the gene ends were 8 bases for V and 8 bases for J; bases not matched to a gene: 7. The CDR3 runs 13 residues. Germline values: CDR1 SNHLY, CDR2 FYNNEI. This clone was picked up a small number of times. Original processing methods: Estimated nucleated cell counts came from reference gene primer amplification. Assay: immunoSEQ multiplex PCR; the TCRdb copy retains only in-frame clones and omits some. V and J calls and clone size are as listed in that table; D and trimming were resolved from the DNA. The sample comprises 150,000 to 200,000 clones, approximately 86% of which are singletons, and roughly 8% rests with the top ten.

The chain has TRBV2 and TRBJ2-4; TRBD2 aligns across 9 bases. The sample consisted of peripheral blood. This TCR derives from a man aged 55-75 years with acute or convalescent COVID-19. The CDR3 DNA is TGTGCCAGCGTTAGCGGGAGTGGGGACATTCAGTACTTC. Its translation is CASVSGSGDIQYF.